The T cell receptor (beta chain) under discussion was sequenced for a study of T cell repertoires and leukemia-associated antigens. Study findings and constraints: Whether expanded clones are antigen-specific and functional remains untested. V, J, VDJ and CDR3 counts did not differ significantly among groups.

The table lists this clonotype with many counts. No antigen is known for it. TCRdb used MiXCR to reprocess the 5' RACE reads, holding one entry per CDR3 protein. Of 10,000 to 12,000 distinct CDR3 sequences listed, approximately 43% are singletons. The CDR3 runs 18 residues. Germline CDR1 and CDR2: MDHEN and SYDVKM. V trimming: 3 bases; J trimming: 3 bases; junction bases outside the gene matches: 16. Material: CD3+ T cells sorted from blood and cultured. The chain couples TRBV28 to TRBJ1-1, with 7 bases fitting TRBD1. The source of this sequence is a female donor in good health. This chain's CDR3 is CASSFYLSLGGSDTEAFF. DNA for the CDR3: TGTGCCAGCAGTTTCTACTTATCGTTAGGGGGCTCTGACACTGAAGCTTTCTTT. The full variable domain, rest sourced from reference TRBV28 and TRBJ1-1, is DVKVTQSSRYLVKRTGEKVFLECVQDMDHENMFWYRQDPGLGLRLIYFSYDVKMKEKGDIPEGYSVSREKKERFSLILESASTNQTSMYLCASSFYLSLGGSDTEAFFGQGTRLTVV.